Here is one T cell receptor (beta chain) with its context. The sample originates from a study of technical replicates of blood from four donors. Germline CDR1 reads SQVTM; CDR2 reads ANQGSEA. V lost 2 bases and J lost 2, with 10 bases in between. This CDR3 is built from 13 residues. The protocol was immunoSEQ multiplex PCR, while the TCRdb copy is restricted to in-frame clones and leaves out a portion. The sample carries about 88,000 clones, roughly 92% recorded once. The TCR sequence derives from a human donor in good health. This chain joins TRBV29-1 and TRBJ2-7; tentatively, D is TRBD2 (5 bases). The source material was T cells isolated from PBMCs. The CDR3 protein is CSVETRVPYEQYF. In DNA form, the CDR3 reads TGCAGCGTTGAAACTAGAGTCCCCTACGAGCAGTACTTC.